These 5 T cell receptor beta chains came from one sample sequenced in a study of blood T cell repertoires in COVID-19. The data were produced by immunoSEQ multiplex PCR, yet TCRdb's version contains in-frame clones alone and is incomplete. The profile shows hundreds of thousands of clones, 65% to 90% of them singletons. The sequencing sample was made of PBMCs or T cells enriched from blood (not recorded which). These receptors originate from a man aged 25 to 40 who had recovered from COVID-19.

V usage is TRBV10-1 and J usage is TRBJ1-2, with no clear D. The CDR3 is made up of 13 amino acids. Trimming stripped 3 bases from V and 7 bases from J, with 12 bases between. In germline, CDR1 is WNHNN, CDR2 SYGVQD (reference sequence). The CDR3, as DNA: TGCGCCAGCAGTGACCCAGTACGAGGTGGCTACACCTTC. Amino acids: CASSDPVRGGYTF.

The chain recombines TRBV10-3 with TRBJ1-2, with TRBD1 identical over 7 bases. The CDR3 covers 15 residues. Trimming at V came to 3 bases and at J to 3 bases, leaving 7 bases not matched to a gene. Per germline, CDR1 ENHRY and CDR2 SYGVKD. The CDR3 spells CAISDPGQIHYGYTF. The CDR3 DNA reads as TGTGCCATCAGTGACCCGGGACAGATACACTATGGCTACACCTTC.

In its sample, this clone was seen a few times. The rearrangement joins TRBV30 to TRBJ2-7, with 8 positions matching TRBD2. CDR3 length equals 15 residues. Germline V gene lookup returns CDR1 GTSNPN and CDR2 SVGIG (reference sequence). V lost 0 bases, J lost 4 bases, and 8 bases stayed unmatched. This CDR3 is CAWSVPTSGRYEQYF. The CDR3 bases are TGTGCCTGGAGTGTACCCACTAGCGGCCGATACGAGCAGTACTTC.

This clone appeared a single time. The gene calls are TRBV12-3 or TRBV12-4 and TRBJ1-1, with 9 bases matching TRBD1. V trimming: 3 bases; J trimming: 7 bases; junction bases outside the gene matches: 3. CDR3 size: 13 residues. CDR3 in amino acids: CASSFSGQGEAFF. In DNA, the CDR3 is TGTGCCAGCAGTTTTTCGGGACAGGGTGAAGCTTTCTTT.

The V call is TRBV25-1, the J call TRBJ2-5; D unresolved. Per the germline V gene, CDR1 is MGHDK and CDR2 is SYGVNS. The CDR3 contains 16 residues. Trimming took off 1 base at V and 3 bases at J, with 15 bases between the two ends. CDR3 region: CASSESEAFSKETQYF. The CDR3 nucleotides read TGTGCCAGCAGTGAATCTGAAGCGTTTTCCAAAGAGACCCAGTACTTC.